These 29 T cell receptor beta chains were all obtained from the same sample, sequenced in a study of blood T cell repertoires in COVID-19 (TCRdb year 2020). The library was made by the immunoSEQ multiplex PCR assay. TCRdb mirrors the immuneACCESS table, restricted to in-frame sequences. Some clones are absent from its copies; in checked studies, under half trace to an unresolved V gene, and the reason for the others is unknown. Counted in this sample were 35,000 to 45,000 clones; about 70% of them appeared once. The ten most abundant clones make up roughly 61% of the sample. The sequenced sample consisted of peripheral blood. The receptors originated from a man aged 80 or over with acute or convalescent COVID-19.

V usage is TRBV9 and J usage is TRBJ2-2; 7 nucleotides match TRBD1. Germline CDR1 SGDLS, CDR2 YYNGEE. Trimming removed 0 bases from V and 2 bases from J; junction bases left unmatched: 4. The CDR3 runs 16 residues. The CDR3 is CASSVAGTVNTGELFF. CDR3 DNA: TGTGCCAGCAGCGTAGCTGGGACAGTAAACACCGGGGAGCTGTTTTTT. The full variable domain, in which reference TRBV9 and TRBJ2-2 provide the parts outside the CDR3, is DSGVTQTPKHLITATGQRVTLRCSPRSGDLSVYWYQQSLDQGLQFLIQYYNGEERAKGNILERFSAQQFPDLHSELNLSSLELGDSALYFCASSVAGTVNTGELFFGEGSRLTVL.

The gene calls are TRBV5-8 and TRBJ2-5; D gene uncertain. V was clipped by 1 base and J by 5 bases, with 6 bases between them. The CDR3 spans 12 residues. Germline lookup yields CDR1 SGHTS and CDR2 YDEGEE. The CDR3 sequence is CASSLYFETQYF. The CDR3 DNA is TGTGCCAGCAGCTTGTACTTTGAGACCCAGTACTTC.

This sequence joins TRBV2 and TRBJ2-5; 7 bases agree with TRBD2. The V gene end was trimmed by 0 bases and the J gene end by 9 bases; junction bases not matched to a gene: 7. The CDR3 has 14 amino acids. The germline CDR1 and CDR2 sequences are SNHLY and FYNNEI. This chain's CDR3 is CASSEALGGSAQYF. The CDR3 DNA follows: TGTGCCAGCAGTGAAGCTCTGGGGGGGTCAGCCCAGTACTTC.

This clone is medium-sized. The rearrangement uses TRBV19 and TRBJ2-1, with TRBD2 matching over 11 bases. Germline V lookup: CDR1 LNHDA, CDR2 SQIVND (reference sequence). This CDR3 contains 16 residues. After removal of 2 bases from V and 4 bases from J, the junction contained 4 bases not matched to a gene. In nucleotides, the CDR3 is TGTGCCAGTAGTATACGTGGGACTAGCGGATACAATGAGCAGTTCTTC. Translated: CASSIRGTSGYNEQFF.

In this sample, this clone turned up once. This chain connects TRBV7-2 to TRBJ2-2, with TRBD2 matching over 8 bases. The CDR3 loop spans 16 amino acids. V shed 3 bases and J 3 bases; nucleotides not matched to a gene: 6. Germline V gives CDR1 SGHTA, CDR2 FQGNSA. CDR3 in amino acids: CASSFFLREDTGELFF. The CDR3 DNA reads as TGTGCCAGCAGCTTTTTTCTGCGGGAGGACACCGGGGAGCTGTTTTTT. The full variable domain, in which reference TRBV7-2 and TRBJ2-2 provide the parts outside the CDR3, is GAGVSQSPSNKVTEKGKDVELRCDPISGHTALYWYRQSLGQGLEFLIYFQGNSAPDKSGLPSDRFSAERTGGSVSTLTIQRTQQEDSAVYLCASSFFLREDTGELFFGEGSRLTVL.

This rearrangement joins TRBV19 to TRBJ2-2; 9 bases fit TRBD2. Germline V lookup: CDR1 LNHDA, CDR2 SQIVND (reference sequence). This CDR3 contains 18 residues. V was clipped by 2 bases and J by 6 bases; unmatched bases: 13. CDR3 sequence: CASSIPPVLAGRAGELFF. The CDR3 region has the DNA TGTGCCAGTAGTATACCACCTGTGCTAGCGGGACGGGCCGGGGAGCTGTTTTTT.

J is TRBJ2-4 and V is TRBV28, with 8 bases fitting TRBD1. This CDR3 is built from 17 residues. With 5 bases clipped from V and 1 base from J, the junction kept 10 bases outside the gene matches. Per the germline V gene, CDR1 is MDHEN and CDR2 is SYDVKM. CDR3 amino acids: CASSPTGVGMAKNIQYF. CDR3 coding DNA: TGTGCCAGCAGTCCGACAGGGGTCGGTATGGCCAAAAACATTCAGTACTTC. Looking up the rest from reference TRBV28 and TRBJ2-4 gives the full variable domain: DVKVTQSSRYLVKRTGEKVFLECVQDMDHENMFWYRQDPGLGLRLIYFSYDVKMKEKGDIPEGYSVSREKKERFSLILESASTNQTSMYLCASSPTGVGMAKNIQYFGAGTRLSVL.

The V gene is TRBV7-9, the J gene TRBJ2-5; 11 bases align to TRBD2. This CDR3 has 16 amino acids. Germline V gene data show CDR1 as SEHNR and CDR2 as FQNEAQ (reference sequence). V lost 8 bases to trimming and J lost 4 bases; unmatched junction nucleotides: 12. CDR3 loop: CASLRRLAGGRETQYF. The CDR3 bases are TGTGCCAGCCTTCGGCGGCTAGCGGGAGGAAGAGAGACCCAGTACTTC.

This clone came up a few times. The CDR3 region is CASTDNTNTGELFF. The CDR3 DNA reads as TGTGCCAGTACCGACAACACGAACACCGGGGAGCTGTTTTTT. The chain joins TRBV19 to TRBJ2-2; D is ambiguous. The CDR3 totals 14 residues. CDR1 and CDR2 from the germline V gene are LNHDA and SQIVND (reference sequence). V lost 7 bases and J lost 0, with 9 bases in between.

V is TRBV30 and J is TRBJ1-5; no clear D gene. V dropped 0 bases and J dropped 2 bases, with 11 bases sitting between them. CDR1 is GTSNPN, CDR2 SVGIG, per germline (reference sequence). CDR3 length: 15 amino acids. CDR3 sequence reads: CAWSVRGKGNQPQHF. The DNA for the CDR3 is TGTGCCTGGAGTGTACGGGGTAAGGGCAATCAGCCCCAGCATTTT.

The V and J genes are TRBV6-6 and TRBJ2-5, with unresolved D. Germline V gene lookup returns CDR1 MNHNY and CDR2 SVGAGI (reference sequence). Trimming pared 5 bases from V and 4 bases from J, leaving 11 bases between. The CDR3 covers 13 residues. The DNA of the CDR3 is TGTGCCAGCAGTCTCGACTTTGGAGAGACCCAGTACTTC. It codes for CASSLDFGETQYF.

The V gene is TRBV11-3, the J gene TRBJ1-3; D uncertain. CDR3 length: 14 residues. Germline loops: CDR1 SGHNT, CDR2 YENEEA. With 3 bases removed from V and 1 base from J, the gap between germline ends came to 7 bases. As DNA, the CDR3 is TGTGCCAGCAGCTTGGACTCGTCTGGAAACACCATATATTTT. It encodes CASSLDSSGNTIYF.

This clone has a handful of counts. The V call is TRBV5-1, the J call TRBJ2-7; 8 bases map to TRBD2. From germline, CDR1 is SGHRS and CDR2 YFSETQ. This CDR3 has 16 residues. The J segment lost 3 bases and the V segment lost 4 bases, leaving 12 bases of the junction unmatched. In DNA, the CDR3 is TGCGCCAGCAGCCTTGATAGCGGGGTTACTTTCTACGAGCAGTACTTC. Protein: CASSLDSGVTFYEQYF.

The chain combines TRBV3-1 (or the pseudogene TRBV3-2) with TRBJ1-2, with D uncertain. The CDR3 has 13 amino acids. Per germline, CDR1 LGHDT and CDR2 YNNKEL (reference sequence). V lost 5 bases and J 3 bases, leaving 10 bases between the germline ends. Here the CDR3 reads CASSARSYYGYTF. The CDR3 DNA is TGTGCCAGCAGCGCCCGGTCCTACTATGGCTACACCTTC.

The chain employs TRBV29-1 and TRBJ2-3; 7 bases agree with TRBD1. Trimming at V came to 7 bases and at J to 2 bases, leaving 9 bases not matched to a gene. The CDR3 is 14 residues long. Looked up from germline, CDR1 is SQVTM and CDR2 is ANQGSEA. The CDR3 region has the DNA TGCAGCGCCCACCGGGACAGAAACACAGATACGCAGTATTTT. As protein: CSAHRDRNTDTQYF.

This chain connects TRBV10-1 to TRBJ2-1, with D possibly TRBD2 on 5 matching bases. Trimming took off 3 bases at V and 7 bases at J, with 16 bases between the two ends. Germline assignment: CDR1 WNHNN and CDR2 SYGVQD (reference sequence). This CDR3 is 15 amino acids long. In nucleotides, the CDR3 is TGCGCCAGCAGTGACATTGTGGTGTGGGAGAATGAGCAGTTCTTC. Protein: CASSDIVVWENEQFF.

The CDR3 here is CATDTGRLGEQYF. The CDR3 bases are TGTGCCACCGATACCGGGAGGCTGGGGGAGCAGTACTTC. The chain employs TRBV28 and TRBJ2-7; 7 positions match TRBD2. This CDR3 contains 13 residues. The germline gives CDR1 MDHEN, CDR2 SYDVKM. After removal of 10 bases from V and 7 bases from J, the junction contained 13 bases not matched to a gene.

The CDR3 loop is CASSVGTGDYEQYF. The CDR3 DNA sequence: TGTGCCAGCAGCGTGGGGACAGGTGATTACGAGCAGTACTTC. This chain connects TRBV9 to TRBJ2-7; 8 nucleotides align to TRBD1. V was clipped by 2 bases and J by 4 bases; unmatched bases: 5. CDR1 is SGDLS and CDR2 is YYNGEE in the germline V gene. This CDR3 comprises 14 residues.

The V gene is TRBV4-1, the J gene TRBJ2-7; 13 bases are a match to TRBD2. The J segment lost 3 bases and the V segment lost 5 bases, leaving 4 bases of the junction unmatched. There are 15 residues in the CDR3. CDR1 MGHRA and CDR2 YSYEKL come from the germline V gene. This CDR3 is CASSWGLAGNYEQYF. The CDR3 DNA sequence: TGCGCCAGCAGCTGGGGACTAGCGGGGAACTACGAGCAGTACTTC.

V usage is TRBV19 and J usage is TRBJ2-6, with 7 bases matching TRBD1. V gave up 6 bases and J gave up 2 bases; unmatched junction bases: 10. Per the germline V gene, CDR1 is LNHDA and CDR2 is SQIVND (reference sequence). The CDR3 extends over 17 amino acids. The chain's CDR3 is CASSQRSTGAGANVLTF. CDR3 DNA: TGTGCCAGTAGCCAACGGTCTACAGGGGCTGGGGCCAACGTCCTGACTTTC.

V and J are TRBV6-6 and TRBJ2-1, with 9 positions matching TRBD2. Germline trimming cut 8 bases from V and 4 bases from J; bases unmatched to any gene: 6. Germline-derived CDR1 and CDR2 are MNHNY and SVGAGI (reference sequence). This CDR3 has 14 residues. Written as DNA, the CDR3 is TGTGCCAGCTTAGGGACTAGCTTTTACAATGAGCAGTTCTTC. It codes for CASLGTSFYNEQFF.

This clone occurred once. The V call is TRBV7-3, the J call TRBJ2-5; TRBD2 matches 12 bases. The V gene end was trimmed by 6 bases and the J gene end by 2 bases; junction bases not matched to a gene: 4. The CDR3 has 15 amino acids. CDR1 is SGHTA, CDR2 FQGTGA, per germline. DNA for the CDR3: TGTGCCAGCAGACCCGGGACTAGCGGGCAAGAGACCCAGTACTTC. Its translation is CASRPGTSGQETQYF.

This clone has just a few counts. The rearrangement joins TRBV4-2 to TRBJ2-2, with 11 bases fitting TRBD2. From germline, CDR1 is LGHNA and CDR2 YNFKEQ. V lost 1 base and J lost 1; bases outside the gene matches: 5. This CDR3 is built from 18 residues. The CDR3 bases are TGTGCCAGCAGCCAAGTAGCGGGAGGGCGGTTGAACACCGGGGAGCTGTTTTTT. This codes for CASSQVAGGRLNTGELFF.

The rearrangement links TRBV28 to TRBJ1-5; a weak D match, TRBD1 (6 bases). This CDR3 has 15 amino acids. V was shortened by 3 bases and J by 2 bases, with 11 bases between the two germline ends. Per germline, CDR1 MDHEN and CDR2 SYDVKM. CDR3 nucleotide sequence: TGTGCCAGCAGTTTTAACAGGGCAGGCAATCAGCCCCAGCATTTT. It encodes CASSFNRAGNQPQHF. The complete variable domain, with remaining parts taken from reference TRBV28 and TRBJ1-5, reads DVKVTQSSRYLVKRTGEKVFLECVQDMDHENMFWYRQDPGLGLRLIYFSYDVKMKEKGDIPEGYSVSREKKERFSLILESASTNQTSMYLCASSFNRAGNQPQHFGDGTRLSIL.

The gene calls are TRBV6-2 or TRBV6-3 and TRBJ2-7; TRBD2 matches at 10 bases. CDR1 and CDR2 from the germline V gene are MNHEY and SVGEGT. V lost 5 bases, J lost 3 bases, and 1 base stayed unmatched. The CDR3 consists of 13 residues. The CDR3 nucleotides are TGTGCCAGCAGTCGGACTAGCGGCTACGAGCAGTACTTC. This sequence encodes CASSRTSGYEQYF.

This clone was recorded a few times. DNA for the CDR3: TGTGCCACCAGTGATTATCGACAGGGGGTGAACTATGGCTACACCTTC. This sequence encodes CATSDYRQGVNYGYTF. The V call is TRBV24-1, the J call TRBJ1-2; 9 bases map to TRBD1. This CDR3 contains 16 residues. Germline CDR1 is KGHDR and CDR2 is SFDVKD. V was clipped by 2 bases and J by 2 bases; unmatched bases: 5.

This clone ranks as medium-sized (0.01 to 0.1%). J is TRBJ1-5 and V is TRBV5-1; 9 nucleotides agree with TRBD1. The CDR3 runs 15 residues. V shed 5 bases and J 1 base; nucleotides not matched to a gene: 4. Germline loops: CDR1 SGHRS, CDR2 YFSETQ. CDR3 DNA: TGCGCCAGCAGGTCCGGGACAGGGAGCAATCAGCCCCAGCATTTT. As protein: CASRSGTGSNQPQHF.

There are a few counts of this clone. V is TRBV13 and J is TRBJ2-7; D unclear. V was pared by 6 bases and J by 3 bases, with 15 bases between. The CDR3 has 14 residues. Germline CDR1 reads PRHDT; CDR2 reads FYEKMQ (reference sequence). The CDR3 DNA reads TGTGCCAGCAGATCCAGGCGAGATAACTACGAGCAGTACTTC. It encodes CASRSRRDNYEQYF. The whole variable domain, filled in from reference TRBV13 and TRBJ2-7, reads AAGVIQSPRHLIKEKRETATLKCYPIPRHDTVYWYQQGPGQDPQFLISFYEKMQSDKGSIPDRFSAQQFSDYHSELNMSSLELGDSALYFCASRSRRDNYEQYFGPGTRLTVT.

This clone was seen only a few times. The CDR3 coding sequence is TGTGCCAGCAGCCATCAGGGGATCTCTGGAAACACCATATATTTT. Encoded protein: CASSHQGISGNTIYF. The chain carries TRBV14 and TRBJ1-3, with D perhaps TRBD1 (6 bases). The CDR3 is 15 amino acids. Deletions cut 3 bases from V and 0 bases from J, with 9 bases between. Germline V lookup: CDR1 SGHDN, CDR2 FVKESK.